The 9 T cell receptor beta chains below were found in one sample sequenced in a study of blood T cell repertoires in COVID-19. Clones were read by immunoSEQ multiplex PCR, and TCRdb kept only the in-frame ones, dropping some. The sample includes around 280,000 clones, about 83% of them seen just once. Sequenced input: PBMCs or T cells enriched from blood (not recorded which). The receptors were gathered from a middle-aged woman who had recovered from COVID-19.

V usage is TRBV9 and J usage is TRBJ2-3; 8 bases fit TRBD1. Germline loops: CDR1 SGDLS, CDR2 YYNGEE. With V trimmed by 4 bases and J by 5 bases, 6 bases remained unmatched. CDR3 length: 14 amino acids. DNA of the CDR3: TGTGCCAGCAGCACGGGACAGGCTGGAGATACGCAGTATTTT. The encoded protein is CASSTGQAGDTQYF.

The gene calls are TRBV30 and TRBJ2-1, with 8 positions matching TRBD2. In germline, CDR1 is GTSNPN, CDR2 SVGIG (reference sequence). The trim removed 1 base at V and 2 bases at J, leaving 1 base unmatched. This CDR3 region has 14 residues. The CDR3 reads CAWSGLATYNEQFF. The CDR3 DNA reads TGTGCCTGGAGTGGACTAGCGACCTACAATGAGCAGTTCTTC.

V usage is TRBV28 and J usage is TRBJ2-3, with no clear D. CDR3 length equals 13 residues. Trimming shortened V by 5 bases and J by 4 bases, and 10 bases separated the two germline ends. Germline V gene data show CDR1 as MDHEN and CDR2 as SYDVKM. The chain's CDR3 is CASSPGSPDTQYF. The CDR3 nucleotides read TGTGCCAGCAGTCCCGGTTCCCCAGATACGCAGTATTTT. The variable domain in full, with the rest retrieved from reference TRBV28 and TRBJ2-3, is DVKVTQSSRYLVKRTGEKVFLECVQDMDHENMFWYRQDPGLGLRLIYFSYDVKMKEKGDIPEGYSVSREKKERFSLILESASTNQTSMYLCASSPGSPDTQYFGPGTRLTVL.

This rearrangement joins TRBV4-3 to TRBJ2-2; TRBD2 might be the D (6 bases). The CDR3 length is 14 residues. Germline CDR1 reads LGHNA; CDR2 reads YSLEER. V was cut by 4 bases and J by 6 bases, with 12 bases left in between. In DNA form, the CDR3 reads TGCGCCAGCAGCCCCTTAGCGGACCCCGGGGAGCTGTTTTTT. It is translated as CASSPLADPGELFF.

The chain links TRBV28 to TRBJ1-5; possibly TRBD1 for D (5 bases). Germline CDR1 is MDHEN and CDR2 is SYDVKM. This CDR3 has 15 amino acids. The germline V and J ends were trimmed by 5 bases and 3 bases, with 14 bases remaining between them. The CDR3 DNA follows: TGTGCCAGCAGTGCCCTTGACAGACTCAATCAGCCCCAGCATTTT. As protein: CASSALDRLNQPQHF. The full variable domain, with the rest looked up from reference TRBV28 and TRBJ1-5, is DVKVTQSSRYLVKRTGEKVFLECVQDMDHENMFWYRQDPGLGLRLIYFSYDVKMKEKGDIPEGYSVSREKKERFSLILESASTNQTSMYLCASSALDRLNQPQHFGDGTRLSIL.

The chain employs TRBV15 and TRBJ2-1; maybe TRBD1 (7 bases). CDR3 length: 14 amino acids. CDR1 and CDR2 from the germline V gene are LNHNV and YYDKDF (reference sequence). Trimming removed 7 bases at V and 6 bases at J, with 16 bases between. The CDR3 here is CATIGPQGGNEQFF. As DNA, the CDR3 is TGTGCCACCATTGGCCCCCAGGGGGGCAATGAGCAGTTCTTC.

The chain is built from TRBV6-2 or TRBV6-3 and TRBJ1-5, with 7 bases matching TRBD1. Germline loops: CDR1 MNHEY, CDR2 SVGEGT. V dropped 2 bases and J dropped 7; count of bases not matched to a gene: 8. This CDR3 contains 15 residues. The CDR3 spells CASSYTGEGYQPQHF. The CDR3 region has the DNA TGTGCCAGCAGTTACACAGGGGAAGGATACCAGCCCCAGCATTTT.

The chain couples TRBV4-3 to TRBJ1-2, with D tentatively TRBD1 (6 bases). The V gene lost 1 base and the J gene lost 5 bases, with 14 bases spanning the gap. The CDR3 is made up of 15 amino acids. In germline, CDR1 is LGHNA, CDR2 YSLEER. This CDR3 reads CASSQVSQGIYGYTF. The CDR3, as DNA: TGCGCCAGCAGCCAAGTAAGCCAGGGGATTTATGGCTACACCTTC.

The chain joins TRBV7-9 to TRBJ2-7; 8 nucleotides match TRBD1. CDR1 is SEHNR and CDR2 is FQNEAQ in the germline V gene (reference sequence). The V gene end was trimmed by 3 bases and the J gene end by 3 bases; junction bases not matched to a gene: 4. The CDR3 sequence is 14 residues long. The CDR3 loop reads CASSFPGGSYEQYF. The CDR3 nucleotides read TGTGCCAGCAGCTTTCCAGGGGGCAGCTACGAGCAGTACTTC.